These 4 T cell receptor beta chains were all obtained from the same sample, sequenced in a study of spatial heterogeneity in lung cancer (dated by TCRdb to between 2019 and 2020). Overall results and qualifications from the work: The tumor nonsynonymous mutation count correlated with the number of expanded intratumoral alpha and beta TCRs.

The sample's time point label, decoded: sample taken at primary tumor resection. The library was made by 5' RACE. Sequencing instrument: NextSeq 500. TCRdb applied fastp at Q25 and MiXCR to the public reads, then kept only in-frame beta chains. Records with the same CDR3 protein are collapsed into one entry carrying the most frequent genes and DNA. This sample is represented by 3,500 to 4,000 distinct CDR3 sequences; 9% to 12% of them were singletons. Roughly 17% of the sample goes to the ten largest clones. Their recognized antigens are unknown. Specimen: lung tumor tissue, collected at surgery. These receptors originate from a female donor with early-stage non-small cell lung cancer.

A remark on this clonotype: A read error is possible here, since a much larger clone lies one base away. The chain is built from TRBV7-8 and TRBJ1-1, with TRBD1 matching over 7 bases. Losses at the gene ends were 5 bases for V and 1 base for J; bases not matched to a gene: 10. The V gene's germline CDR1 is SGHVS and CDR2 FQNEAQ. CDR3 length: 16 residues. The CDR3 protein is CASSPMTGTSNTEAFF. The CDR3 DNA sequence: TGTGCCAGCAGCCCGATGACAGGGACCTCGAACACTGAAGCTTTCTTT. The full variable domain, rest sourced from reference TRBV7-8 and TRBJ1-1, is GAGVSQSPRYKVAKRGQDVALRCDPISGHVSLFWYQQALGQGPEFLTYFQNEAQLDKSGLPSDRFFAERPEGSVSTLKIQRTQQEDSAVYLCASSPMTGTSNTEAFFGQGTRLTVV.

In this sample, this clonotype is medium-sized. The genes are TRBV18 and TRBJ1-5; 8 bases are a match to TRBD1. V was clipped by 1 base and J by 3 bases; unmatched bases: 8. Germline CDR1 KGHSH, CDR2 LQKENI. The CDR3 loop spans 17 amino acids. The CDR3 DNA sequence: TGTGCCAGCTCACCACTTGCTTTGGGACAGGACAATCAGCCCCAGCATTTT. As protein: CASSPLALGQDNQPQHF.

This clonotype counts as medium-sized. The chain employs TRBV20-1 and TRBJ2-2; 8 nucleotides agree with TRBD1. The J segment lost 7 bases and the V segment lost 6 bases, leaving 4 bases of the junction unmatched. This CDR3 region has 12 residues. The V gene's germline CDR1 is DFQATT and CDR2 SNEGSKA (reference sequence). The CDR3 here is CSAARGLGELFF. The DNA for the CDR3 is TGCAGTGCGGCCAGGGGGCTCGGGGAGCTGTTTTTT.

A remark on this clonotype: Its ends do not fully match the called genes, so a read error is possible. This rearrangement joins TRBV4-2 to TRBJ2-3; TRBD2 might be the D (7 bases). Germline V gene lookup returns CDR1 LGHNA and CDR2 YNFKEQ. CDR3 length: 17 residues. The chain's CDR3 is CASSQPPRGARADTQNF. The DNA of the CDR3 is TGTGCCAGCAGCCAACCCCCCCGGGGGGCAAGGGCCGATACGCAGAATTTT.